The 21 T cell receptor beta chains reported below all come from one sample, sequenced in a study of shared clonotypes between healthy human individuals. Profiled with immunoSEQ multiplex PCR; TCRdb holds only in-frame clones, not every one. The table has under 550,000 clones, 90% to 97% seen once. The material sequenced was naive CD4+ T cells sorted from blood. As to subset: CD45RA+ positively selected. The receptors originated from a woman in her twenties or thirties in good health.

V gene TRBV6-5 combines with J gene TRBJ1-1, with D tentatively TRBD1 (5 bases). This CDR3 comprises 13 residues. V was pared by 0 bases and J by 11 bases, with 13 bases between. Germline loops: CDR1 MNHEY, CDR2 SVGAGI. The CDR3 DNA is TGTGCCAGCAGTTACTCGACGGGGGGTTACGCTTTCTTT. Encoded protein: CASSYSTGGYAFF.

The V and J genes are TRBV6-1 and TRBJ1-2; 12 bases agree with TRBD1. With 3 bases clipped from V and 7 bases from J, the junction kept 6 bases outside the gene matches. CDR1 is MNHNS and CDR2 is SASEGT in the germline V gene. The CDR3 loop spans 15 amino acids. The CDR3 nucleotides read TGTGCCAGCAGTGACGGAGGGACAGGGGGCTTTGGCTACACCTTC. Residues: CASSDGGTGGFGYTF.

The chain recombines TRBV5-1 with TRBJ2-1; possible D gene TRBD2, 6 bases. Deletions cut 2 bases from V and 1 base from J, with 10 bases between. The CDR3 spans 15 residues. Germline V CDR1 and CDR2: SGHRS, YFSETQ. The CDR3: CASSFSGVSYNEQFF. CDR3 coding DNA: TGCGCCAGCAGCTTTAGCGGTGTATCCTACAATGAGCAGTTCTTC.

The V call is TRBV7-9, the J call TRBJ2-5; no firm D call. The V gene's germline CDR1 is SEHNR and CDR2 FQNEAQ (reference sequence). The CDR3 contains 13 residues. Trimming shortened V by 3 bases and J by 1 base, and 6 bases separated the two germline ends. CDR3 in amino acids: CASSLNSQETQYF. DNA of the CDR3: TGTGCCAGCAGCTTGAACAGCCAAGAGACCCAGTACTTC.

The chain recombines TRBV4-2 with TRBJ1-5; TRBD1 matches at 8 bases. The V segment lost 1 base and the J segment 0 bases; nucleotides outside the gene matches: 5. The CDR3 sequence is 17 residues long. Germline-derived CDR1 and CDR2 are LGHNA and YNFKEQ. In DNA form, the CDR3 reads TGTGCCAGCAGCCAAGTGGCAGGGGGCTATAGCAATCAGCCCCAGCATTTT. Translation: CASSQVAGGYSNQPQHF.

This chain joins TRBV15 and TRBJ2-5; no clear D. The length of the CDR3 is 15 residues. In germline, CDR1 is LNHNV, CDR2 YYDKDF (reference sequence). Deletions cut 1 base from V and 3 bases from J, with 12 bases between. The chain's CDR3 is CATSRGVDEKETQYF. In nucleotides, the CDR3 is TGTGCCACCAGCAGAGGGGTGGACGAGAAAGAGACCCAGTACTTC.

The rearrangement links TRBV30 to TRBJ1-1; D gene uncertain. The V gene's germline CDR1 is GTSNPN and CDR2 SVGIG (reference sequence). CDR3 length: 13 amino acids. V lost 2 bases and J lost 1, with 8 bases in between. CDR3 in DNA: TGTGCCTGGAGTTCATATCCGAACACTGAAGCTTTCTTT. It codes for CAWSSYPNTEAFF. Complete variable domain (other parts from reference TRBV30 and TRBJ1-1): SQTIHQWPATLVQPVGSPLSLECTVEGTSNPNLYWYRQAAGRGLQLLFYSVGIGQISSEVPQNLSASRPQDRQFILSSKKLLLSDSGFYLCAWSSYPNTEAFFGQGTRLTVV.

The chain is built from TRBV5-4 and TRBJ2-2; 9 bases align to TRBD2. This CDR3 contains 16 residues. Trimming took 3 bases from V and 2 from J; bases not matched to a gene: 5. Per germline, CDR1 SGHNT and CDR2 YYREEE (reference sequence). The CDR3 DNA reads as TGTGCCAGCAGCTCATCTAGCGGGATAAACACCGGGGAGCTGTTTTTT. Encoded protein: CASSSSSGINTGELFF. Drawing the rest from reference TRBV5-4 and TRBJ2-2, the complete variable domain is ETGVTQSPTHLIKTRGQQVTLRCSSQSGHNTVSWYQQALGQGPQFIFQYYREEENGRGNFPPRFSGLQFPNYSSELNVNALELDDSALYLCASSSSSGINTGELFFGEGSRLTVL.

V is TRBV4-1 and J is TRBJ2-5; possibly TRBD1 for D (5 bases). The J call may not be correct, given that the DNA end is closer to TRBJ2-7. The CDR3 contains 15 residues. The germline CDR1 and CDR2 sequences are MGHRA and YSYEKL. The CDR3 reads CASSLLVGAYYEQYF. The CDR3 coding sequence is TGCGCCAGCAGCCTACTGGTTGGGGCCTACTACGAGCAGTACTTC.

Turning to this clone: The same CDR3 can be traced to other DNA sequences in this sample. The chain uses TRBV2 and TRBJ1-5; possible D gene TRBD1, 5 bases. Trimming took 6 bases from V and 1 from J, leaving 7 bases between them. This CDR3 has 13 residues. Looked up from germline, CDR1 is SNHLY and CDR2 is FYNNEI. The CDR3 reads CASRRDSNQPQHF. The CDR3 bases are TGTGCCAGCAGACGGGACAGCAATCAGCCCCAGCATTTT. Together with reference TRBV2 and TRBJ1-5, the CDR3 gives the full variable domain: EPEVTQTPSHQVTQMGQEVILRCVPISNHLYFYWYRQILGQKVEFLVSFYNNEISEKSEIFDDQFSVERPDGSNFTLKIRSTKLEDSAMYFCASRRDSNQPQHFGDGTRLSIL.

J is TRBJ2-7 and V is TRBV12-1; TRBD1 was called by the table and not checked on the DNA. TRBV12-1 is a known pseudogene. The CDR3 sequence is 13 residues long. CDR3 in amino acids: CASSVDRSYEQYF. The CDR3 coding sequence is TGTGCCAGCAGCGTTGACAGGAGCTACGAGCAGTACTTC.

The chain couples TRBV5-1 to TRBJ2-3; TRBD2 aligns across 13 bases. Germline-derived CDR1 and CDR2 are SGHRS and YFSETQ. V shed 4 bases and J 1 base; nucleotides not matched to a gene: 9. The CDR3 covers 18 residues. CDR3 bases: TGCGCCAGCAGCCCAACTAGCGGGAGGGCCTCGGGCACAGATACGCAGTATTTT. Its protein product is CASSPTSGRASGTDTQYF.

The chain joins TRBV28 to TRBJ2-5, with D possibly matching TRBD1 (5 bases). This CDR3 is built from 15 residues. V dropped 5 bases and J dropped 1 base, with 14 bases sitting between them. Per the germline V gene, CDR1 is MDHEN and CDR2 is SYDVKM. Written as DNA, the CDR3 is TGTGCCAGCAGTGGAGACCCAGGGATCCAAGAGACCCAGTACTTC. The encoded protein is CASSGDPGIQETQYF.

The chain has TRBV10-1 and TRBJ2-7; D uncertain. This CDR3 has 13 amino acids. V gave up 5 bases and J gave up 5 bases, with 13 bases separating them. CDR1 is WNHNN and CDR2 is SYGVQD in the germline V gene (reference sequence). The CDR3 loop is CASSPSLAHEQYF. CDR3 coding DNA: TGCGCCAGCAGTCCGAGCCTGGCCCACGAGCAGTACTTC.

The rearrangement joins TRBV28 to TRBJ2-5; D uncertain. The J call may be in error: the DNA end matches TRBJ2-7 better. The CDR3 length is 13 residues. Germline CDR1 reads MDHEN; CDR2 reads SYDVKM. The CDR3 DNA is TGTGCCAGCAGTGACGGACGGACCTACGAGCAGTACTTC. Protein product: CASSDGRTYEQYF.

The rearrangement links TRBV9 to TRBJ2-1; D is possibly TRBD1 (5 bases). The CDR3 length is 17 residues. The germline CDR1 and CDR2 sequences are SGDLS and YYNGEE. Trimming shortened V by 1 base and J by 5 bases, and 19 bases separated the two germline ends. In nucleotides, the CDR3 is TGTGCCAGCAGCGTACGCCCCAGGACCTTAGGGGACAATGAGCAGTTCTTC. It yields the protein CASSVRPRTLGDNEQFF.

The genes are TRBV5-1 and TRBJ2-7, with D perhaps being TRBD1 or TRBD2 (5 bases each). The CDR3 sequence is 15 residues long. V lost 0 bases and J lost 7, with 17 bases in between. The germline V gene encodes CDR1 SGHRS and CDR2 YFSETQ. CDR3 loop: CASSLEPGTLQEQYF. CDR3 coding DNA: TGCGCCAGCAGCTTGGAGCCAGGGACCCTCCAAGAGCAGTACTTC.

V is TRBV18 and J is TRBJ2-6, with no clear D. V was clipped by 5 bases and J by 1 base, with 9 bases between them. CDR3 length: 15 amino acids. Germline V gene sequence: CDR1 KGHSH, CDR2 LQKENI. CDR3 protein: CASSDDTSGANVLTF. CDR3 coding DNA: TGTGCCAGCTCAGACGACACGTCTGGGGCCAACGTCCTGACTTTC. Based on the CDR3 plus reference TRBV18 and TRBJ2-6, the full variable domain is NAGVMQNPRHLVRRRGQEARLRCSPMKGHSHVYWYRQLPEEGLKFMVYLQKENIIDESGMPKERFSAEFPKEGPSILRIQQVVRGDSAAYFCASSDDTSGANVLTFGAGSRLTVL.

The V and J genes are TRBV10-3 and TRBJ2-2; D remains ambiguous. CDR3 length equals 16 residues. V was trimmed by 3 bases and J by 0 bases, leaving 11 bases between them. Germline V lookup: CDR1 ENHRY, CDR2 SYGVKD. This CDR3 reads CAISERGTTNTGELFF. The CDR3 bases are TGTGCCATCAGTGAACGAGGCACGACGAACACCGGGGAGCTGTTTTTT.

The rearrangement joins TRBV11-2 to TRBJ2-5, with D maybe TRBD2 (5 bases). Germline CDR1 and CDR2: SGHAT and FQNNGV. The CDR3 is made up of 16 amino acids. With 0 bases removed from V and 2 bases from J, the gap between germline ends came to 13 bases. The CDR3 DNA reads TGTGCCAGCAGCTTAGATGAGGGTGCGGGTCAAGAGACCCAGTACTTC. Translated: CASSLDEGAGQETQYF.

The V call is TRBV5-6, the J call TRBJ2-7, with a possible D match to TRBD1 (5 bases). This CDR3 contains 15 residues. The ends were cut back, 4 bases at V and 2 bases at J, with 16 bases in the middle. Per the germline V gene, CDR1 is SGHDT and CDR2 is YYEEEE. CDR3 DNA sequence: TGTGCCAGCAGCCCTTTAGGGGAAGTTCCCTACGAGCAGTACTTC. Protein sequence: CASSPLGEVPYEQYF. Using reference TRBV5-6 and TRBJ2-7 for the parts outside the CDR3, the full variable domain is DAGVTQSPTHLIKTRGQQVTLRCSPKSGHDTVSWYQQALGQGPQFIFQYYEEEERQRGNFPDRFSGHQFPNYSSELNVNALLLGDSALYLCASSPLGEVPYEQYFGPGTRLTVT.